This T cell receptor (beta chain) was sequenced in a study of T cells expressing NK-cell markers. Study summary: Obtained from sorted CD3+CD56+NKG2C+, CD3+CD56+NKG2C- and CD3+CD56-NKG2C+ T cells were the TCR beta repertoires.

As to this clonotype: Its matching antigen is unknown.

This CDR3 is 15 amino acids long. Germline V gene sequence: CDR1 SEHNR, CDR2 FQNEAQ (reference sequence). Study results and caveats: The study did not resolve the HCMV specificity of expanded NKG2C+ T cell clones. Of the CD8+ T cell pool in about 6 donors, about 1.0-7.0% was accounted for by dominant NKG2C+ clonotypes.

Reprocessing the 5' RACE reads, TCRdb reports a single entry for every CDR3 protein and omits DNA. This sample's clone table lists fewer than 200,000 distinct CDR3 sequences. The TCR sequence derives from a woman between 18 and 70 years old in good health. The chain combines TRBV7-9 with TRBJ1-6; the TRBD1 assignment by TCRdb is unverifiable without DNA. Sequenced material: blood T cells: a sorted CD56 or NKG2C T cell subset, CD4+ or CD8+ T cells, or bulk PBMC T cells (not recorded which). The CDR3 is CASSSRQGDGSPLHF.